The 23 T cell receptor beta chains reported below all come from one sample, sequenced in a study of blood T cell repertoires in COVID-19. Produced via immunoSEQ multiplex PCR; TCRdb's table is partial and in-frame only. The profile shows fewer than 30,000 clones, around 83% of them singletons. The sample consisted of peripheral blood. These receptors were taken from a human donor in a cohort sampled during active COVID-19.

This clone is a singleton in its sample. The genes are TRBV4-2 and TRBJ2-7, with D uncertain. The germline V gene encodes CDR1 LGHNA and CDR2 YNFKEQ. CDR3 length: 12 amino acids. V shed 2 bases and J shed 6 bases, with 8 bases lying between them. The DNA for the CDR3 is TGTGCCAGCAGCCAATTGGCTGGCGAGCAGTACTTC. Amino acid sequence: CASSQLAGEQYF.

J is TRBJ2-7 and V is TRBV5-6; TRBD2 matches at 8 bases. V was pared by 6 bases and J by 2 bases, with 4 bases of the junction left unmatched. Germline CDR1 SGHDT, CDR2 YYEEEE. The CDR3 has 13 residues. The CDR3: CASTGGLAYEQYF. The CDR3 region has the DNA TGTGCCAGCACCGGGGGACTAGCCTACGAGCAGTACTTC.

This clone has a handful of counts. The chain employs TRBV27 and TRBJ1-1; D unclear. Trimming pared 5 bases from V and 8 bases from J, leaving 21 bases between. The CDR3 contains 15 residues. The germline CDR1 and CDR2 sequences are MNHEY and SMNVEV (reference sequence). The CDR3 DNA follows: TGTGCCAGCAGTCTTAGGATGGGTGGCTGGGCCGAAGCTTTCTTT. As protein: CASSLRMGGWAEAFF.

Note on this clone: Germline is not matched at one junction end, which may reflect a read error. This sequence joins TRBV3-1 (or the pseudogene TRBV3-2) and TRBJ2-7; 8 bases are shared with TRBD2. The CDR3 length is 11 residues. CDR1 and CDR2 from the germline V gene are LGHDT and YNNKEL (reference sequence). CDR3 bases: TGTGCCAGCAGCCAGGACGGGGGGGTTCACTTC. This gives the protein CASSQDGGVHF.

The chain combines TRBV4-3 with TRBJ2-1, with TRBD2 as a possible D gene (6 bases). The germline gives CDR1 LGHNA, CDR2 YSLEER. The V gene lost 4 bases and the J gene lost 7 bases, with 17 bases spanning the gap. The CDR3 runs 15 residues. CDR3 in DNA: TGCGCCAGCAGCCTATTCAAACTAGCCTCTAATGAGCAGTTCTTC. The encoded protein is CASSLFKLASNEQFF.

V usage is TRBV6-2 or TRBV6-3 and J usage is TRBJ1-2; a weak D match, TRBD1 (6 bases). Germline V gene sequence: CDR1 MNHEY, CDR2 SVGEGT. Deletions cut 5 bases from V and 7 bases from J, with 14 bases between. CDR3 length: 13 residues. The CDR3 here is CASSRTVLRGYTF. CDR3 DNA: TGTGCCAGCAGTCGGACAGTCCTCCGTGGCTACACCTTC.

V and J are TRBV27 and TRBJ1-5; maybe TRBD1 (5 bases). Germline CDR1 and CDR2: MNHEY and SMNVEV (reference sequence). Trimming cost V 6 bases and J 7 bases, with 13 bases left between them. The CDR3 extends over 13 amino acids. In DNA, the CDR3 is TGTGCCAGCAGCCTCGGGGGACGACAGCCCCAGCATTTT. Its translation: CASSLGGRQPQHF.

V and J are TRBV7-6 and TRBJ2-3; TRBD2 agrees at 14 bases. Trimming took 0 bases from V and 4 from J; bases not matched to a gene: 9. The CDR3 length is 19 residues. CDR1 is SGHVS and CDR2 is FNYEAQ in the germline V gene. The chain's CDR3 is CASSLARGGTSGSADTQYF. In DNA form, the CDR3 reads TGTGCCAGCAGCTTAGCCAGGGGGGGGACTAGCGGGAGCGCAGATACGCAGTATTTT. The complete variable domain, with remaining parts taken from reference TRBV7-6 and TRBJ2-3, reads GAGVSQSPRYKVTKRGQDVALRCDPISGHVSLYWYRQALGQGPEFLTYFNYEAQQDKSGLPNDRFSAERPEGSISTLTIQRTEQRDSAMYRCASSLARGGTSGSADTQYFGPGTRLTVL.

This clone was observed a single time. The J gene is TRBJ1-5, the V gene TRBV7-9; 8 nucleotides align to TRBD1. This CDR3 region has 15 residues. The V segment lost 1 base and the J segment 5 bases; nucleotides outside the gene matches: 4. Germline CDR1 is SEHNR and CDR2 is FQNEAQ (reference sequence). The CDR3 bases are TGTGCCAGCAGCTTAGGGGGGACAGGAGATCAGCCCCAGCATTTT. Amino acids: CASSLGGTGDQPQHF.

The V gene is TRBV7-9, the J gene TRBJ1-2; perhaps TRBD1 as D (6 bases). The CDR3 totals 14 residues. Per germline, CDR1 SEHNR and CDR2 FQNEAQ (reference sequence). V was shortened by 6 bases and J by 8 bases, with 19 bases between the two germline ends. The CDR3 is CASRHQGMKLGYTF. The CDR3 DNA follows: TGTGCCAGCAGACATCAGGGGATGAAGCTCGGCTACACCTTC.

The chain uses TRBV3-1 (or the pseudogene TRBV3-2) and TRBJ2-7; D is possibly TRBD2 (6 bases). CDR1 is LGHDT, CDR2 YNNKEL, per germline (reference sequence). V lost 1 base, J lost 5 bases, and 24 bases lay in between. The CDR3 has 18 residues. The CDR3 sequence is CASSQGFGTSGENNEQYF. The CDR3 DNA sequence: TGTGCCAGCAGCCAAGGGTTCGGGACGTCGGGAGAAAACAACGAGCAGTACTTC.

V usage is TRBV19 and J usage is TRBJ2-7; TRBD1 might be the D (6 bases). CDR3 length equals 17 residues. Per the germline V gene, CDR1 is LNHDA and CDR2 is SQIVND (reference sequence). Trimming took off 7 bases at V and 2 bases at J, with 24 bases between the two ends. This chain's CDR3 is CASNPGHQIPGTYEQYF. In DNA form, the CDR3 reads TGTGCCAGTAACCCGGGACACCAAATACCTGGAACCTACGAGCAGTACTTC.

J is TRBJ1-6 and V is TRBV9; TRBD1 is a possible D gene (6 bases). The CDR3 runs to 14 residues. Per germline, CDR1 SGDLS and CDR2 YYNGEE. V lost 4 bases and J 8 bases, leaving 13 bases between the germline ends. The CDR3 DNA reads as TGTGCCAGCAGCCAGCAGGGGCCACATTCACCCCTCCACTTT. It codes for CASSQQGPHSPLHF.

The chain recombines TRBV11-2 with TRBJ2-3, with a weak D call TRBD1 (6 bases). This CDR3 has 15 amino acids. V was cut by 1 base and J by 4 bases, with 12 bases left in between. Germline lookup yields CDR1 SGHAT and CDR2 FQNNGV. The CDR3 nucleotides are TGTGCCAGCAGCTTAGTTCAGGGGCCCCCAGATACGCAGTATTTT. Translating gives CASSLVQGPPDTQYF.

The chain combines TRBV30 with TRBJ2-1, with 9 positions matching TRBD2. The CDR3 length is 15 residues. With 2 bases clipped from V and 2 bases from J, the junction kept 4 bases outside the gene matches. Germline V gene sequence: CDR1 GTSNPN, CDR2 SVGIG (reference sequence). The CDR3 bases are TGTGCCTGGAGTCTCCTAGCGGGGACCTACAATGAGCAGTTCTTC. Encoded protein: CAWSLLAGTYNEQFF.

The J gene is TRBJ2-1, the V gene TRBV2; perhaps TRBD2 as D (7 bases). Trimming stripped 2 bases from V and 7 bases from J, with 15 bases between. The germline V gene has CDR1 SNHLY and CDR2 FYNNEI. The CDR3 spans 15 residues. DNA for the CDR3: TGTGCCAGCAGTGAACGCGGGGGCTTACCTAATGAGCAGTTCTTC. It is translated as CASSERGGLPNEQFF.

The chain links TRBV2 to TRBJ2-1; tentative D call: TRBD2 (5 bases). Germline CDR1 SNHLY, CDR2 FYNNEI. This CDR3 has 15 residues. V dropped 6 bases and J dropped 7 bases, with 19 bases sitting between them. The CDR3 sequence: CASRWQGLAENEQFF. The CDR3 DNA reads TGTGCCAGCAGGTGGCAAGGGCTAGCTGAAAATGAGCAGTTCTTC.

The chain employs TRBV5-4 and TRBJ2-7, with 9 bases identical to TRBD1. Germline V lookup: CDR1 SGHNT, CDR2 YYREEE (reference sequence). The CDR3 contains 14 residues. V shed 4 bases, J shed 3 bases, and the junction held 5 bases outside the gene matches. The CDR3 loop is CASSTRDRVYEQYF. The CDR3 region has the DNA TGTGCCAGCAGCACCCGGGACAGGGTCTACGAGCAGTACTTC.

The V gene is TRBV2, the J gene TRBJ2-7; possible D gene TRBD1, 5 bases. This CDR3 has 14 amino acids. V was clipped by 4 bases and J by 2 bases, with 12 bases between them. Germline V gives CDR1 SNHLY, CDR2 FYNNEI. The CDR3 DNA sequence: TGTGCCAGCAGTGGCCAGGGTTCGCCCTACGAGCAGTACTTC. It yields the protein CASSGQGSPYEQYF.

V and J are TRBV4-3 and TRBJ1-5; 7 bases are a match to TRBD1. Per germline, CDR1 LGHNA and CDR2 YSLEER. This CDR3 comprises 14 residues. Trimming at V came to 1 base and at J to 8 bases, leaving 5 bases not matched to a gene. For the CDR3, the DNA is TGCGCCAGCAGCCAAGGACAGGGTCAAGAGCCCCAGCATTTT. Its translation: CASSQGQGQEPQHF.

The V gene is TRBV27, the J gene TRBJ2-7, with TRBD1 identical over 8 bases. The junction had 14 bases not matched to a gene; V was cut back by 5 bases and J by 5 bases. CDR1 is MNHEY, CDR2 SMNVEV, per germline (reference sequence). This CDR3 is 16 amino acids long. The CDR3 loop is CASSTSGGQVNDEQYF. DNA for the CDR3: TGTGCCAGCAGTACCTCCGGGGGACAGGTAAACGACGAGCAGTACTTC.

The chain uses TRBV21-1 and TRBJ1-1; the table's D call TRBD1 went unverified against the DNA. TRBV21-1 is listed as a pseudogene. There are 14 residues in the CDR3. The CDR3 reads CASSTRQGETEAFF. Here the CDR3 DNA reads TGTGCCAGCAGCACCAGACAGGGGGAGACTGAAGCTTTCTTT.

The rearrangement links TRBV24-1 to TRBJ2-3, with D possibly being TRBD2 (6 bases). From germline, CDR1 is KGHDR and CDR2 SFDVKD. The V end was cut by 9 bases, the J end by 4 bases, with 22 bases between. The CDR3 spans 16 residues. CDR3 DNA sequence: TGTGCCACCGGCGGAGGTGGGATAGCGGACGCAGATACGCAGTATTTT. It specifies CATGGGGIADADTQYF.